This T cell receptor beta chain was observed in a study of OX40 agonist ivuxolimab in advanced cancers. General study findings and limits: Antigen specificity was not determined for the expanded peripheral T cells. Expanded clones were, on average, more numerous in CD8+ T cells than in CD4+. Partial responders receiving 0.1-3.0 mg/kg showed among the lowest clonal expansion.

Clones were read by immunoSEQ multiplex PCR, and TCRdb kept only the in-frame ones, dropping some. This table holds about 41,000 clones, approximately 88% found once. Concerning this clone itself: Its antigen remains unknown.

This CDR3 is built from 15 residues. V lost 0 bases, J lost 2 bases, and 9 bases lay in between. CDR1 and CDR2 from the germline V gene are SGHVS and FNYEAQ. The V call is TRBV7-6, the J call TRBJ2-3; D gene uncertain. The sequence derives from an adult with an advanced solid tumor such as melanoma, head and neck, liver or kidney cancer. Sample: CD4+ or CD8+ T cells sorted from blood, taken in a trial of the OX40 agonist ivuxolimab. The CDR3 nucleotides are TGTGCCAGCAGCTTAGCGGGCCCCCCCACAGATACGCAGTATTTT. The encoded protein is CASSLAGPPTDTQYF.